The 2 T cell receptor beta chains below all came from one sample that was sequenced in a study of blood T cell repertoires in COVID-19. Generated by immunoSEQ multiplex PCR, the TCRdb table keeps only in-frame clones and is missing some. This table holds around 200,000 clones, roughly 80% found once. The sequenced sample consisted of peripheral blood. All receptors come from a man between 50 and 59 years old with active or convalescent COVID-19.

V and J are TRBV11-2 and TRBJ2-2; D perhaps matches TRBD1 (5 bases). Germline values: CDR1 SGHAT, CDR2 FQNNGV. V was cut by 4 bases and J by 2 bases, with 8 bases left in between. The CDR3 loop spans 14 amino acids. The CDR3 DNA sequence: TGTGCCAGCAGCTACAGGTTCAACACCGGGGAGCTGTTTTTT. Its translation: CASSYRFNTGELFF.

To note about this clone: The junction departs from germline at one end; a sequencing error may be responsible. The CDR3 reads CASSGRDGGLVHF. The CDR3 region has the DNA TGCGCCAGCAGCGGGAGGGACGGGGGATTGGTGCACTTC. V gene TRBV5-1 combines with J gene TRBJ2-5, with 7 nucleotides matching TRBD2. Germline CDR1 and CDR2: SGHRS and YFSETQ. The CDR3 contains 13 residues.